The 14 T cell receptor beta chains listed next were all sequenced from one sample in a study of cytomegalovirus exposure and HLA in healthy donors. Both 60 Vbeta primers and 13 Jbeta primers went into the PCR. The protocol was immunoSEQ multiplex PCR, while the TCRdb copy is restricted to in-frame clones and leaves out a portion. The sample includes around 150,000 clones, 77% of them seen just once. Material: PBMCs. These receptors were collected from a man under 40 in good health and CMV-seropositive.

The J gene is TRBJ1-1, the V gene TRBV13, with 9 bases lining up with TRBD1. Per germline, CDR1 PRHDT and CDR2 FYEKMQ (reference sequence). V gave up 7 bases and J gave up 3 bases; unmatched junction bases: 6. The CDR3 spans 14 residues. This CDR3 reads CASKATGGDTEAFF. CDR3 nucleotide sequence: TGTGCCAGCAAGGCGACAGGGGGTGACACTGAAGCTTTCTTT.

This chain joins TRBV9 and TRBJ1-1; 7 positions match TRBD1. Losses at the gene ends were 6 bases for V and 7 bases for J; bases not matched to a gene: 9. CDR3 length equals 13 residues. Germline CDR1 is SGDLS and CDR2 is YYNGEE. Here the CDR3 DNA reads TGTGCCAGCAACCCACTCGGGACAGATGAAGCTTTCTTT. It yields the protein CASNPLGTDEAFF.

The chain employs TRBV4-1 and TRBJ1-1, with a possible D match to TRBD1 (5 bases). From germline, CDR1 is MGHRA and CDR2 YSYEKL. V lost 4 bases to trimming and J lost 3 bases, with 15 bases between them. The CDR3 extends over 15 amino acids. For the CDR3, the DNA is TGCGCCAGCAGCCTACTAGGGGCGGGAGACACTGAAGCTTTCTTT. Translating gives CASSLLGAGDTEAFF.

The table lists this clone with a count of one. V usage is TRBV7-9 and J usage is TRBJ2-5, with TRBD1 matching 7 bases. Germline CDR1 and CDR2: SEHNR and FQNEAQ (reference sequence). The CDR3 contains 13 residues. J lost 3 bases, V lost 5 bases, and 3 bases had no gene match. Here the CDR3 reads CASSPGTEETQYF. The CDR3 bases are TGTGCCAGCAGCCCCGGGACAGAAGAGACCCAGTACTTC. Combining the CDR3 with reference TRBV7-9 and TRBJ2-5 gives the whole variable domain DTGVSQNPRHKITKRGQNVTFRCDPISEHNRLYWYRQTLGQGPEFLTYFQNEAQLEKSRLLSDRFSAERPKGSFSTLEIQRTEQGDSAMYLCASSPGTEETQYFGPGTRLLVL.

The CDR3 sequence: CASSRYRDSGNTIYF. CDR3 sequence (DNA): TGTGCCAGCAGTAGATACAGGGACTCTGGAAACACCATATATTTT. The rearrangement links TRBV28 to TRBJ1-3, with D possibly being TRBD1 (6 bases). V lost 5 bases and J 0 bases, leaving 11 bases between the germline ends. Germline values: CDR1 MDHEN, CDR2 SYDVKM. This CDR3 is built from 15 residues.

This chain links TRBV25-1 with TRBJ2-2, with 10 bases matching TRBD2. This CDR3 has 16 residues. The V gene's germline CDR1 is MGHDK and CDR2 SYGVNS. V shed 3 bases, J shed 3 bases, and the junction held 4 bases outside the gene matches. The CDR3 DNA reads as TGTGCCAGCAGTGACCCTAGCGGGGGCGACACCGGGGAGCTGTTTTTT. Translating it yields CASSDPSGGDTGELFF.

Written as DNA, the CDR3 is TGTGCCACCAGCAGAGATCGGGATCCCGCCTACGAGCAGTACTTC. Its protein product is CATSRDRDPAYEQYF. This chain uses TRBV15 with TRBJ2-7; D is perhaps TRBD2 (5 bases). CDR3 length: 15 amino acids. Trimming took 0 bases from V and 2 from J, leaving 11 bases between them. From germline, CDR1 is LNHNV and CDR2 YYDKDF (reference sequence). The whole variable domain, filled in from reference TRBV15 and TRBJ2-7, reads DAMVIQNPRYQVTQFGKPVTLSCSQTLNHNVMYWYQQKSSQAPKLLFHYYDKDFNNEADTPDNFQSRRPNTSFCFLDIRSPGLGDTAMYLCATSRDRDPAYEQYFGPGTRLTVT.

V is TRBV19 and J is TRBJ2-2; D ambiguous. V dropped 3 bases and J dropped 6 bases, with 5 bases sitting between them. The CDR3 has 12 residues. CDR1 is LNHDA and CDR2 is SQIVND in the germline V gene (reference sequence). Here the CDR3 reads CASSIPPGELFF. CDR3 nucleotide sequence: TGTGCCAGTAGTATCCCTCCCGGGGAGCTGTTTTTT.

CDR3 nucleotides: TGTGCCAGCAGCTCTTACCGGGACTTGACCTCCAATCAGCCCCAGCATTTT. Translating gives CASSSYRDLTSNQPQHF. The V gene is TRBV5-6, the J gene TRBJ1-5; a possible D gene is TRBD1 (5 bases). Germline V gene sequence: CDR1 SGHDT, CDR2 YYEEEE. Trimming shortened V by 3 bases and J by 3 bases, and 19 bases separated the two germline ends. There are 17 residues in the CDR3.

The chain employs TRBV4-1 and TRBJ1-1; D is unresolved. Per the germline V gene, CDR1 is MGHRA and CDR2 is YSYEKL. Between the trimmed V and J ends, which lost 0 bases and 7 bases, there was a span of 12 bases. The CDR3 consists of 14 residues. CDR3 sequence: CASSQDLRSSEAFF. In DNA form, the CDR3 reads TGCGCCAGCAGCCAAGATTTGCGGTCCAGTGAAGCTTTCTTT.

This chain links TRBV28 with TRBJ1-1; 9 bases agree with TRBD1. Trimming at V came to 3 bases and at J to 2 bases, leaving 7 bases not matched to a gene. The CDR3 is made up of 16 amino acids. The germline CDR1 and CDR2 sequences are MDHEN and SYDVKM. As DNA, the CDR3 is TGTGCCAGCAGTTTTCTCGGGACAGGGTTTAACACTGAAGCTTTCTTT. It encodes CASSFLGTGFNTEAFF.

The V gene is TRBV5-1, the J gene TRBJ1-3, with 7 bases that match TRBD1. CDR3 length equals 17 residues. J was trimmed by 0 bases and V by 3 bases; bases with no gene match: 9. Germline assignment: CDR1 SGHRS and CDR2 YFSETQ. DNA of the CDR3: TGCGCCAGCAGCTCGGGGACAGATGGATACTCTGGAAACACCATATATTTT. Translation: CASSSGTDGYSGNTIYF.

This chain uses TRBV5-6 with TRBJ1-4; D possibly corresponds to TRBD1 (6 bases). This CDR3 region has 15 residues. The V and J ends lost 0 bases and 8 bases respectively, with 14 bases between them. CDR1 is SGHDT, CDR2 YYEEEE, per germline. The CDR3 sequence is CASSLAGQRNEKLFF. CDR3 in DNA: TGTGCCAGCAGCTTGGCAGGACAGAGGAACGAAAAACTGTTTTTT.

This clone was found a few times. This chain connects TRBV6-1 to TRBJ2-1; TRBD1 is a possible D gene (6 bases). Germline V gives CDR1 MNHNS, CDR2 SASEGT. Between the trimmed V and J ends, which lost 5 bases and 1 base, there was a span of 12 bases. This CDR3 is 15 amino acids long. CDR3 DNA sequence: TGTGCCAGCAGTCCCCGGACAGAGTCCTACAATGAGCAGTTCTTC. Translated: CASSPRTESYNEQFF.